What follows describes a single T cell receptor (beta chain). Antigen specificity is unknown. The CDR3 sequence is 14 residues long. V was cut by 1 base and J by 6 bases, with 10 bases left in between. The germline CDR1 and CDR2 sequences are SGHVS and FNYEAQ. This entry is derived from a study of T cell responses to AZD1222 COVID-19 vaccine. General observations from the study: Mapped onto spike, vaccine-associated CD4 TCRs spanned it and were dominant at 160-218 and 743-854. At baseline, seropositivity was found in only 5 to 7 AZD1222 recipients.

Measured with immunoSEQ multiplex PCR; TCRdb has only the in-frame clones, and not every one. The table includes fewer than 200,000 clones, about 91% detected once. Material: peripheral blood, obtained on day 0 of AZD1222 vaccination. This chain connects TRBV7-6 to TRBJ1-5; D remains ambiguous. The sequence was obtained from an adult in good health. CDR3 nucleotides: TGTGCCAGCAGCTTAGAGGTCGGCGCTCAGCCCCAGCATTTT. Residues: CASSLEVGAQPQHF.